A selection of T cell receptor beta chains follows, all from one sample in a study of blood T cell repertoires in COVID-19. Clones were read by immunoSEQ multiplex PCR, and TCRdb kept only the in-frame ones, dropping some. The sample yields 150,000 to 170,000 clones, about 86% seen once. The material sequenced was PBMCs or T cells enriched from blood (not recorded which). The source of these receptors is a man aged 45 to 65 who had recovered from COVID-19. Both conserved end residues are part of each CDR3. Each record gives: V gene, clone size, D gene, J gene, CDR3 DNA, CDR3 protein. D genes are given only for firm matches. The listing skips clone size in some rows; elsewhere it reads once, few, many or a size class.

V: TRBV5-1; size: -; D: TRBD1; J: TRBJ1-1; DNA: TGCGCCAGCAGCTGGGGACAGGGGATGGGGACTGAAGCTTTCTTT; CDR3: CASSWGQGMGTEAFF
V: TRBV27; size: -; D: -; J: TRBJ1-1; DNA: TGTGCCAGCAGTTTCCTTAGGGGCACTGAAGCTTTCTTT; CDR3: CASSFLRGTEAFF
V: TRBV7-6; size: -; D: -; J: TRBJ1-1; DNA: TGTGCCAGCAGCTTAGTTGTGGGGCTTGACACTGAAGCTTTCTTT; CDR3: CASSLVVGLDTEAFF
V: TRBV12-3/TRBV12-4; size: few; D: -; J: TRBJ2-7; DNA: TGTGCCAGCAGTTTAGCCTATGGCTACGAGCAGTACTTC; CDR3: CASSLAYGYEQYF
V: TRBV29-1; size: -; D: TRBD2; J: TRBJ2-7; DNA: TGCAGCGTTACGACTAGCGGGGGCTACGAGCAGTACTTC; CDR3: CSVTTSGGYEQYF
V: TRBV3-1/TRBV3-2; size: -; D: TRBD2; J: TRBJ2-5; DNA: TGTGCCAGCAGCCACGGACTAGCGGCCGAGACCCAGTACTTC; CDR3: CASSHGLAAETQYF
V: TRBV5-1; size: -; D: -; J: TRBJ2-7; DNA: TGCGCCAGCAGAAAGGGAGACTACGAGCAGTACTTC; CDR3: CASRKGDYEQYF
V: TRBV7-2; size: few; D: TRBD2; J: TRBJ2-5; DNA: TGTGCCAGCAGCTTAGGCGGGGGTGTACGGGAGACCCAGTACTTC; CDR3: CASSLGGGVRETQYF
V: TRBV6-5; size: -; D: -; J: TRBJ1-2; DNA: TGTGCCAGCAGTTACGAGGGTAACTATGGCTACACCTTC; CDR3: CASSYEGNYGYTF
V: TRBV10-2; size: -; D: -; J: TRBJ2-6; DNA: TGCGCCAGCATTCCTATCTCTGGGGCCAACGTCCTGACTTTC; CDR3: CASIPISGANVLTF
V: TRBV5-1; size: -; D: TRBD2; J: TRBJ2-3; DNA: TGCGCCAGCAGAACGGGACTACCAATCACAGATACGCAGTATTTT; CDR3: CASRTGLPITDTQYF
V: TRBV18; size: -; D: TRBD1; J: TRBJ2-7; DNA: TGTGCCAGCTCACCGGCGGGACAGGGGGCTTTCGAGCAGTACTTC; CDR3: CASSPAGQGAFEQYF
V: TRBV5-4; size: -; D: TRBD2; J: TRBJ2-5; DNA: TGTGCCAGCAGCGCAACTAGCGGGGAGACCCAGTACTTC; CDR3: CASSATSGETQYF
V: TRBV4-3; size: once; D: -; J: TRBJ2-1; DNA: TGCGCCAGCAGCCAAGATAGACAGAACAATGAGCAGTTCTTC; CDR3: CASSQDRQNNEQFF
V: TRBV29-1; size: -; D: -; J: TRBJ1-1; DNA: TGCAGCGTTGAACTGGTCGGCAGGGCTTTCACTGAAGCTTTCTTT; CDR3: CSVELVGRAFTEAFF
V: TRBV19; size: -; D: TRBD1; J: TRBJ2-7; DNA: TGTGCCAGTAGTCCCCAGACAGGGCGTACCTACGAGCAGTACTTC; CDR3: CASSPQTGRTYEQYF
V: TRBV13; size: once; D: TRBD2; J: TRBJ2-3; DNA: TGTGCCAGCAGCTTAGTAGGGACTAGCGGCGCAGATACGCAGTATTTT; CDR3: CASSLVGTSGADTQYF
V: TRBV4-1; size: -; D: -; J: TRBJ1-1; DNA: TGCGCCAGCAGCCAAGTCAGGGCCACTGAAGCTTTCTTT; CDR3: CASSQVRATEAFF
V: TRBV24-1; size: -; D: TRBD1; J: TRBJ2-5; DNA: TGTGCCACTACGCCGGGACAGGGTTTGTGTCAAGAGACCCAGTACTTC; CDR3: CATTPGQGLCQETQYF
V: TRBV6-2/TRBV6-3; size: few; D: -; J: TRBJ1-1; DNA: TGTGCCAGCAGTTACTCGAGGTTTGACAGAGTGAACACTGAAGCTTTCTTT; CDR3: CASSYSRFDRVNTEAFF
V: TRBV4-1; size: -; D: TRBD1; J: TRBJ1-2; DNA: TGCGCCAGCAGCCCCCGACAGGGGAACTATGGCTACACCTTC; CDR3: CASSPRQGNYGYTF
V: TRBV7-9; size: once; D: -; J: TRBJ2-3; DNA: TGTGCCAGCAGCCCTCCGCAGGGGCTCGGAGATACGCAGTATTTT; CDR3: CASSPPQGLGDTQYF
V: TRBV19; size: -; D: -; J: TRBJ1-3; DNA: TGTGCCAGTAGTATATTTACTGGAAACACCATATATTTT; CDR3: CASSIFTGNTIYF
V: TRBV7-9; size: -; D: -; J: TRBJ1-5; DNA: TGTGCCAGCAGCTTCGGGGGTCAGCCCCAGCATTTT; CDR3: CASSFGGQPQHF
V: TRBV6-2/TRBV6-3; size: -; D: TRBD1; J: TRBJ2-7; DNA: TGTGCCAGCAGGCCTAACAGGGGTTTGGCGTACGAGCAGTACTTC; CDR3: CASRPNRGLAYEQYF
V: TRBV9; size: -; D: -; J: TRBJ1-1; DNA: TGTGCCAGCAGCGTAGGTCTGGGGGCGACGGTTGGGACTGAAGCTTTCTTT; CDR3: CASSVGLGATVGTEAFF
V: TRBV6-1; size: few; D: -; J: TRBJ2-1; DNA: TGTGCCAGCAGTGAGTCGTCAGGGGATTTCGGTGGGCAGTTCTTC; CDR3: CASSESSGDFGGQFF
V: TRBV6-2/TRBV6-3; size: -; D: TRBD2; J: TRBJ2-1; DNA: TGTGCCAGCAGTTTAGCGGGGGGGGGTTTAAATGAGCAGTTCTTC; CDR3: CASSLAGGGLNEQFF
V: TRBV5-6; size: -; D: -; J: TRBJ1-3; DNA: TGTGCCAGCAGCTGGGGGGACGTAGGAAACACCATATATTTT; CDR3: CASSWGDVGNTIYF
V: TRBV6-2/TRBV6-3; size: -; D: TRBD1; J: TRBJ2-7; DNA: TGTGCCAGCAGCCGAACCGGGACAGGCCCCTACGAGCAGTACTTC; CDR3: CASSRTGTGPYEQYF
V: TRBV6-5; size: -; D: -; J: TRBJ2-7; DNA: TGTGCCAGCAGTCCAGACATGTACGAGCAGTACTTC; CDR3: CASSPDMYEQYF
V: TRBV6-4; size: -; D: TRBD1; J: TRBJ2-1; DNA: TGTGCCAGCAGTGACTCCCCACAGGGGGCAAGGAAGCAGTTCTTC; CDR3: CASSDSPQGARKQFF
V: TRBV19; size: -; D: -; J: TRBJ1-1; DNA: TGTGCCAGTAGTAGTCGCAGGGACACTGAAGCTTTCTTT; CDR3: CASSSRRDTEAFF
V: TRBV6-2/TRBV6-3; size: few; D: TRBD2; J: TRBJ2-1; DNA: TGTGCCAGCAGTCAATACGGGGGGGCCAGTGAGCAGTTCTTC; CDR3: CASSQYGGASEQFF
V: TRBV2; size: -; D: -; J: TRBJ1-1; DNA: TGTGCCAGCAGTGACAATTTGAGAACTGAAGCTTTCTTT; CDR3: CASSDNLRTEAFF